Listed below are T cell receptor beta chains from one sample, sequenced in a study of T-cell memory formation after mild COVID-19. TCRdb fed the 5' RACE reads into MiXCR, producing one record per CDR3 protein. The sample lists nearly 250,000 distinct CDR3 sequences, roughly 15% occurring once. Sequenced: PBMCs or a T cell subset sorted from them (not recorded which). The receptors shown here come from an adult woman who had mild COVID-19 (a few samples of this study predate the infection). Cell type and time point are not known. Both conserved end residues are part of each CDR3. D genes are given only for firm matches. Some rows mark clone size as missing; the rest say once, few, many or name a class of expanded clone.

clone_size | d_call | j_call | v_call | cdr3_nt | cdr3_aa
few | NA | TRBJ2-2 | TRBV2 | TGTGCCAGTCGGGTGAACACCGGGGAGCTGTTTTTT | CASRVNTGELFF
few | NA | TRBJ2-3 | TRBV20-1 | TGCAGTGCTAGAGGACATTCGATTTTGGTGAGAGATACGCAGTATTTT | CSARGHSILVRDTQYF
NA | NA | TRBJ1-1 | TRBV6-6 | TGTGCCAGCAGTACCCTGTCGGACCGAAATGTGGCTTTCTTT | CASSTLSDRNVAFF
NA | NA | TRBJ1-1 | TRBV30 | TGTGCCTGGAGTGTACGCCCTAGAGCTTTCTTT | CAWSVRPRAFF
medium-sized | NA | TRBJ2-2 | TRBV5-1 | TGCGCCAGCAGTTGGGTCACCGGGGAGCTGTTTTTT | CASSWVTGELFF
NA | TRBD1 | TRBJ1-2 | TRBV7-2 | TGTGCCAGCAGCCCGGACAGGGCCAGCTATGGCTACACCTTC | CASSPDRASYGYTF
NA | NA | TRBJ2-1 | TRBV5-1 | TGCGCCAGCAGCTCCTCGGGACTCAACAATGAGCAGTTCTTC | CASSSSGLNNEQFF
NA | NA | TRBJ1-6 | TRBV5-6 | TGTGCCAGCAGCCCGTTAGGAGGGTCGGGTTATAATTCACCCCTCCACTTT | CASSPLGGSGYNSPLHF
few | NA | TRBJ1-5 | TRBV19 | TGTGCCAGTAGAAATGGGGGGGTGTGGGATTATCAGCCCCAGCATTTT | CASRNGGVWDYQPQHF
few | TRBD1 | TRBJ2-1 | TRBV5-4 | TGTGCCAGCAGCCGGGGACAGGCTTACAATGAGCAGTTCTTC | CASSRGQAYNEQFF
NA | NA | TRBJ2-3 | TRBV3-1 | TGTGCCAGCCGGGGGTCCATCACAGATACGCAGTATTTT | CASRGSITDTQYF
NA | NA | TRBJ2-5 | TRBV24-1 | TGTGCCACCAGTGATCCCACCCCGGGGGCCATGGGAGAGACCCAGTACTTC | CATSDPTPGAMGETQYF
NA | TRBD1 | TRBJ1-1 | TRBV5-1 | TGCGCCAGCAGCTCGGGACAGTACTTCACTGAAGCTTTCTTT | CASSSGQYFTEAFF
few | TRBD2 | TRBJ2-6 | TRBV6-2/TRBV6-3 | TGTGCCAGCAGTTACCCGAAGGGGAAACTAGCGGGAGGGCCGGATGGGGCCAACGTCCTGACTTTC | CASSYPKGKLAGGPDGANVLTF
few | NA | TRBJ1-5 | TRBV7-2 | TGTGCCAGCGGACTGAGAGGGACAATTAGCAATCAGCCCCAGCATTTT | CASGLRGTISNQPQHF
few | TRBD1 | TRBJ1-2 | TRBV7-9 | TGTGCCAGCACCGGACAGGGGAGGTATGGCTACACCTTC | CASTGQGRYGYTF
NA | NA | TRBJ1-5 | TRBV24-1 | TGTGCCACCAGGGCTGGAGGGGGGAATCAGCCCCAGCATTTT | CATRAGGGNQPQHF
NA | NA | TRBJ2-3 | TRBV18 | TGTGCCAGCTCACAACGAGTAGATACGCAGTATTTT | CASSQRVDTQYF
few | NA | TRBJ2-7 | TRBV4-3 | TGCGCCAGCAGCCCGCAGGGACCCGGCGAGCAGTACTTC | CASSPQGPGEQYF
few | NA | TRBJ2-1 | TRBV6-1 | TGTGCCACGATTAGGTCTAGCTGGGACTACAATGAGCAGTTCTTC | CATIRSSWDYNEQFF
NA | NA | TRBJ2-1 | TRBV14 | TGTGCCAGCAGCCAAGGGCGGACGCTATACAATGAGCAGTTCTTC | CASSQGRTLYNEQFF
few | NA | TRBJ1-4 | TRBV11-2 | TGTGCCAGCAGCTTAGTTGCCGGGTTAGAGAGTGAAAAACTGTTTTTT | CASSLVAGLESEKLFF
NA | NA | TRBJ2-5 | TRBV5-1 | TGCGCCAGCAGCTTGCCCCAGTGGGAGACCCAGTACTTC | CASSLPQWETQYF